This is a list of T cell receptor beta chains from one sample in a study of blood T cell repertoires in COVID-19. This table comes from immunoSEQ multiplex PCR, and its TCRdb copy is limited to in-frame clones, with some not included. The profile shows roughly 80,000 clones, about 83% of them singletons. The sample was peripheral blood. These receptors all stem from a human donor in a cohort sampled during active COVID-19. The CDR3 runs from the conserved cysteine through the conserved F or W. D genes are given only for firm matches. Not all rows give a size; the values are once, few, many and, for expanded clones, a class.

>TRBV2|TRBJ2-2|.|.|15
CASSEQQGGTGELFF
TGTGCCAGCAGTGAACAACAGGGTGGTACCGGGGAGCTGTTTTTT
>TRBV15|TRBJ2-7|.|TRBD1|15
CATRRDRGYSYEQYF
TGTGCCACCAGGAGGGACAGGGGGTACTCCTACGAGCAGTACTTC
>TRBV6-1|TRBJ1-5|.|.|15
CASSESGSSNQPQHF
TGTGCCAGCAGTGAAAGCGGGTCAAGCAATCAGCCCCAGCATTTT
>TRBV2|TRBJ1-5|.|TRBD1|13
CASQTGGNQPQHF
TGTGCCAGCCAGACAGGGGGCAATCAGCCCCAGCATTTT
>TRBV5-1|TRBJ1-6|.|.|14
CASSLDGNNSPLHF
TGCGCCAGCAGTTTAGACGGGAATAATTCACCCCTCCACTTT
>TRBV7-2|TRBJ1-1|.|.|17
CASSLRGLQRWNTEAFF
TGTGCCAGCAGCTTAAGGGGTTTACAGAGGTGGAACACTGAAGCTTTCTTT
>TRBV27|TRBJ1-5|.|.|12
CASSLPGGPQHF
TGTGCCAGCAGTTTACCCGGAGGGCCCCAGCATTTT
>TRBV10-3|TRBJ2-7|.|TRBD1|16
CAISEGFGTGVGEQYF
TGTGCCATCAGTGAGGGATTCGGGACAGGGGTCGGAGAGCAGTACTTC
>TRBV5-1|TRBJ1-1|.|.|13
CASSGGTTTEAFF
TGCGCCAGCAGCGGCGGGACGACCACTGAAGCTTTCTTT
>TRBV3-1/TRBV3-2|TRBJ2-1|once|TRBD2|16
CASSQEVAGGWNEQFF
TGTGCCAGCAGCCAAGAGGTAGCGGGGGGGTGGAATGAGCAGTTCTTC
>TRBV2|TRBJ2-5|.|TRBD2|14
CATARGINVETQYF
TGTGCCACCGCGCGGGGGATCAATGTCGAGACCCAGTACTTC
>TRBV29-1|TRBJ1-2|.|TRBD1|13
CSVPGQGAGGYTF
TGCAGCGTCCCGGGACAGGGAGCCGGTGGCTACACCTTC
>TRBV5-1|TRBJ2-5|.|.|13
CASSLMGMETQYF
TGCGCCAGCAGCTTGATGGGCATGGAGACCCAGTACTTC
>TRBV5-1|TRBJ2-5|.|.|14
CASGQGGASETQYF
TGCGCCAGCGGCCAAGGGGGGGCTTCCGAGACCCAGTACTTC
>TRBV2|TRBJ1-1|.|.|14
CASTRTGMNTEAFF
TGTGCCAGCACTCGGACGGGAATGAACACTGAAGCTTTCTTT
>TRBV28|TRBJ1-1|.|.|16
CASNPPGGRRNTEAFF
TGTGCCAGCAACCCCCCCGGTGGGCGCAGAAACACTGAAGCTTTCTTT
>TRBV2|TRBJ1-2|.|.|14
CASTRRGVGYGYTF
TGTGCCAGCACCCGCCGGGGGGTCGGTTATGGCTACACCTTC